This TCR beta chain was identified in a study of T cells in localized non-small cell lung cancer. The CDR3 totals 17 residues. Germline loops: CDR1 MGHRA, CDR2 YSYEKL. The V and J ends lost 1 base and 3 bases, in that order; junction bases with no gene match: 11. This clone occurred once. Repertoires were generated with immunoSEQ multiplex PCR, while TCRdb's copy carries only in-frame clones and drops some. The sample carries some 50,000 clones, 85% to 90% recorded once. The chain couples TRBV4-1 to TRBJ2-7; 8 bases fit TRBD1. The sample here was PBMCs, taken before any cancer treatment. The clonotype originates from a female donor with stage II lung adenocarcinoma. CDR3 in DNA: TGCGCCAGCAGCCAAGGGGGTACCGGGACAGGAGACTACGAGCAGTACTTC. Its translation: CASSQGGTGTGDYEQYF.